This T cell receptor beta chain was recovered during a study of blood T cell repertoires in COVID-19. At the level of the study: Sites across the United States, Italy and Spain contributed samples from acute and convalescent COVID-19.

This clone was counted once. Clones were read by immunoSEQ multiplex PCR, and TCRdb kept only the in-frame ones, dropping some. The table lists about 240,000 clones, about four fifths of them singletons. There are 13 residues in the CDR3. Deletions cut 4 bases from V and 0 bases from J, with 9 bases between. The V gene's germline CDR1 is SQVTM and CDR2 ANQGSEA. The sequencing sample was made of peripheral blood. This chain connects TRBV29-1 to TRBJ1-2, with D perhaps matching TRBD1 (5 bases). This receptor was taken from a man aged 30-40 years who had recovered from COVID-19. CDR3 DNA sequence: TGCAGCGTTGCAGGGCCTCCTAACTATGGCTACACCTTC. It translates to CSVAGPPNYGYTF.